These T cell receptor beta chains were read from a single sample in a study of blood T cell repertoires in COVID-19. The data were produced by immunoSEQ multiplex PCR, yet TCRdb's version contains in-frame clones alone and is incomplete. The data show hundreds of thousands of clones, 90% seen once. Source material: PBMCs or T cells enriched from blood (not recorded which). The receptors shown here come from a man in his thirties or forties who had been exposed to COVID-19. Each CDR3 is given with its conserved first and last residue. The D gene is left open where the match is weak. The size of a clone is reported for some rows only, either as once, few or many, or as a class for expanded clones.

J	V	size	D	DNA	CDR3
TRBJ1-2	TRBV4-3	NA	NA	TGCGCCAGCAGCCCACGGAGAGAGGCGGGCTATGGCTACACCTTC	CASSPRREAGYGYTF
TRBJ2-3	TRBV30	NA	NA	TGTGCCCGGGCGGCGGCCGGTACAGATACGCAGTATTTT	CARAAAGTDTQYF
TRBJ1-2	TRBV21-1	once	NA	TGTGCCAGCACCACAAAGGGCGGGGGCGACCACTATGGCTACACCTTC	CASTTKGGGDHYGYTF
TRBJ1-5	TRBV2	NA	TRBD1	TGTGCCAGCACTGGACAGGTCAAGGGTCAGCCCCAGCATTTT	CASTGQVKGQPQHF
TRBJ2-7	TRBV2	NA	NA	TGTGCCAGCAGGAGCTCCTACGAGCAGTACTTC	CASRSSYEQYF
TRBJ2-1	TRBV28	NA	NA	TGTGCCAGCAGAACAGGGACGTACAATGAGCAGTTCTTC	CASRTGTYNEQFF
TRBJ2-6	TRBV19	NA	NA	TGTGCCAGTAGTATAGCCAAAATCTCTGGGGCCAACGTCCTGACTTTC	CASSIAKISGANVLTF
TRBJ2-4	TRBV25-1	once	NA	TGTGCCAGCACCGACTTAGCCAAAAACATTCAGTACTTC	CASTDLAKNIQYF
TRBJ2-2	TRBV6-4	once	TRBD2	TGTGCCAGCCGGAGCGGGGGTGGCACCGGGGAGCTGTTTTTT	CASRSGGGTGELFF
TRBJ1-6	TRBV11-2	NA	NA	TGTGCCAGCAAACCGACTACAGTAGGGTCACCCCTCCACTTT	CASKPTTVGSPLHF
TRBJ2-5	TRBV2	NA	TRBD2	TGTGCCAGCAGTGAAGGTTCAAGCAGCGGGGGGTACCAAGAGACCCAGTACTTC	CASSEGSSSGGYQETQYF
TRBJ2-7	TRBV27	NA	NA	TGTGCCAGCAGTCTCAGGGATCCCTCCTACGAGCAGTACTTC	CASSLRDPSYEQYF
TRBJ2-1	TRBV19	NA	TRBD2	TGTGCCAGTACGAGGCGGGGGGGGTACAATGAGCAGTTCTTC	CASTRRGGYNEQFF
TRBJ2-2	TRBV3-1/TRBV3-2	NA	NA	TGTGCCAGCAGCCAAGATCTATCCACCGGGGAGCTGTTTTTT	CASSQDLSTGELFF
TRBJ2-5	TRBV20-1	NA	TRBD2	TGCAGTGCTAGTCTGTTTTGGACTAGCGGGGGGACTAAGTACCAAGAGACCCAGTACTTC	CSASLFWTSGGTKYQETQYF
TRBJ2-7	TRBV21-1	NA	NA	TGTGCCAGCAGCAGCCATAAAAGACAGGGAATCTCCTACGAGCAGTACTTC	CASSSHKRQGISYEQYF
TRBJ1-2	TRBV11-2	NA	NA	TGTGCCAGCAGCTCGAGACAGGCGTTTGGCTACACCTTC	CASSSRQAFGYTF
TRBJ2-3	TRBV5-4	once	NA	TGTGCCGGTGGGTCGTACAGGGTTCATCCAGATACGCAGTATTTT	CAGGSYRVHPDTQYF
TRBJ2-3	TRBV6-5	few	TRBD2	TGTGCCAGCTTCCGGGGGGGCGGTATGACAGATACGCAGTATTTT	CASFRGGGMTDTQYF
TRBJ1-3	TRBV4-2	NA	TRBD1	TGTGCCAGCAGCCAAGGCGGGACAGTTGGAAACACCATATATTTT	CASSQGGTVGNTIYF
TRBJ2-3	TRBV28	NA	TRBD2	TGTGCCAGCAGCCAGACCGGGACTAGCGGGGGGGCTACAGATACGCAGTATTTT	CASSQTGTSGGATDTQYF
TRBJ2-6	TRBV15	NA	NA	TGTGCCACCAGCAGAGGCGGGGCTGGGGCCAACGTCCTGACTTTC	CATSRGGAGANVLTF
TRBJ1-4	TRBV3-1/TRBV3-2	once	NA	TGTGCCAGCACTAAGAGGATGGTGGGTGAAAAACTGTTTTTT	CASTKRMVGEKLFF
TRBJ2-5	TRBV5-4	once	NA	TGTGCCAGCAGCCCGGGACTGCCAGCGGAGACCCAGTACTTC	CASSPGLPAETQYF
TRBJ1-2	TRBV4-3	NA	TRBD1	TGCGCCAGCAGCCCGGGACAGGCCTCACGAGAAGGCTACACCTTC	CASSPGQASREGYTF
TRBJ2-7	TRBV5-1	NA	NA	TGCGCCAGCAGCTCTTCGACAGGATCCTACGAGCAGTACTTC	CASSSSTGSYEQYF
TRBJ1-3	TRBV10-2	NA	TRBD1	TGCGCCAGTTTACCCGGACAGGGCGACTCTGGAAACACCATATATTTT	CASLPGQGDSGNTIYF
TRBJ1-4	TRBV7-3	NA	NA	TGTGCCAGCAGCTTAAGGGCTGGAGAAAAACTGTTTTTT	CASSLRAGEKLFF
TRBJ1-2	TRBV6-5	NA	NA	TGTGCCAGCAGGGCCGGACTACGCAATGGCTACACCTTC	CASRAGLRNGYTF
TRBJ1-3	TRBV18	NA	NA	TGTGCCAGCTCACCGAGTACAGGGCCCTCTGGAAACACCATATATTTT	CASSPSTGPSGNTIYF
TRBJ2-1	TRBV12-3/TRBV12-4	few	TRBD1	TGTGCCAGCAGTCAGGGACAGTACAATGAGCAGTTCTTC	CASSQGQYNEQFF
TRBJ1-1	TRBV5-6	NA	TRBD1	TGTGCCAGCAGCTTTACAGGGGGCATCTCCACTGAAGCTTTCTTT	CASSFTGGISTEAFF
TRBJ2-7	TRBV7-2	NA	TRBD2	TGTGCCAGCAGCTTACCTAGCGGGGGGGCCTACGAGCAGTACTTC	CASSLPSGGAYEQYF
TRBJ1-1	TRBV5-1	NA	TRBD1	TGCGCCAGCAGCGGGACAGGAACCTTGTCCTTTTTGGGCACTGAAGCTTTCTTT	CASSGTGTLSFLGTEAFF